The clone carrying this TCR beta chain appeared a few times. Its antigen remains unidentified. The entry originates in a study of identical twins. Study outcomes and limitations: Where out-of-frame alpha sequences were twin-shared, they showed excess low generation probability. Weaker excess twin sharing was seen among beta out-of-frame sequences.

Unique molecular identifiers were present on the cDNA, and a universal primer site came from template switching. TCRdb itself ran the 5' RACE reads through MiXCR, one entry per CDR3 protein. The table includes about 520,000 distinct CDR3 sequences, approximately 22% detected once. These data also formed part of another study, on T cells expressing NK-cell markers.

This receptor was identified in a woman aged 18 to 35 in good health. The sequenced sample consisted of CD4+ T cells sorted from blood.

CDR3 region: CASSPHRDGYTF. CDR3 coding DNA: TGTGCCAGCAGTCCCCACAGGGATGGCTACACCTTC. The rearrangement joins TRBV6-5 to TRBJ1-2, with D tentatively TRBD1 (6 bases). The ends were cut back, 5 bases at V and 6 bases at J, with 10 bases in the middle. Germline values: CDR1 MNHEY, CDR2 SVGAGI. CDR3 length equals 12 residues.